This T cell receptor beta chain stems from a study of beta chain features in type 1 diabetes (dated by TCRdb to the late 2010s). About the investigation overall: Mean age, gender distribution, total cell number and subset yield were not different between patients and healthy donors. A total of under 140,000,000 sorted cells were examined across all samples, and the number of cells per subset was strongly correlated with RNA yield. In the study, TCRB repertoires of sorted circulating CD4+ T cell subsets from recently diagnosed type 1 diabetes patients were compared with those of matched healthy donors. Whereas all 30 or so donors provided naive and central memory subsets, regulatory and stem cell-like memory subsets were isolated from just 8 patients and roughly 8 healthy donors.

A word on this clone: Its recognized antigen is unknown. The sample holds no much larger clone one base away, and base qualities are not on file.

The germline V gene encodes CDR1 SGHNT and CDR2 YYREEE (reference sequence). CDR3 length: 17 amino acids, cysteine to phenylalanine. This entry keeps only the CDR3 DNA: 51 bases, framed from base 1. V ends up 4 bases short and J 3 bases short, with an unmatched junction base count of 13. Each donor gave one peripheral blood draw, roughly 120 mL on average, collected into heparinised tubes. A BD FACSAria II was used to sort naive, central memory, regulatory and stem cell-like memory CD4+ T cells with a panel that included CD45RO, CCR7, CD25, CD127, CD95 and CD27. A purity above 95% was achieved for all sorted populations. PBMCs were isolated immediately by Lymphoprep density gradient centrifugation and stained directly without culture. So that batch effects would be minimized, each experiment stained and sorted samples in pairs, pairing one healthy donor with one patient. Results and caveats for the whole study, not just this receptor: A moderate but significant shortening of TCRB CDR3 length was observed in type 1 diabetes patients in all four CD4+ subsets. Fewer insertions and more nucleotide deletions at VDJ recombination sites were observed in patients with type 1 diabetes, implying thymic rearrangement abnormalities. HLA sub-analyses involved small numbers of individuals, so any influence of HLA type on TCRB rearrangement remained unresolved. Naive, central memory and regulatory TCRB repertoires appeared more similar among patients than among healthy donors. Because cDNA was sequenced instead of genomic DNA, activated cells with high expression could be over-represented, although the groups did not differ in activation or CD3 levels. Shorter templates might be favored by PCR, yet because patient and control samples were amplified and corrected together, any such skew would affect both groups equally.

The entire amount of isolated RNA was reverse transcribed using the High Capacity cDNA Reverse Transcription Kit, so the sequenced TCRB transcripts were expressed ones. Deep immunoSEQ sequencing was applied to naive, central memory and regulatory T cell samples, giving an average of about 3.7 million total reads per sample. After sorted cells were lysed in RLT buffer, RNA was extracted with DNase-treated RNeasy Micro or Mini kits, with the choice depending on cell number. Each cell subset was processed separately to prevent cross-contamination, with patient and healthy donor samples processed together. TCRB sequences were amplified from cDNA with the immunoSEQ multiplex PCR, producing 87-bp fragments spanning the CDR3 region. Sequencing of the amplicons was performed on the Illumina HiSeq platform. The authors' pipeline ran thus. Synthetic template baselines were used to correct PCR bias computationally, reads within Hamming distance 2 were collapsed, and singletons that could not be merged were discarded. Reads were aligned against IMGT to assign V, D and J genes, CDR3 length and insertions or deletions at six rearrangement sites. Clonotype counts were normalized to sorted cell number within each subset before computing true diversity and Gini coefficients with the tcR R package. The overlap coefficient, calculated on TCRB nucleotide sequences, was used to measure repertoire sharing. Sourced from immuneACCESS, this table was stored by TCRdb with only in-frame sequences that have V and J called. A share of the clones is absent; for the studies checked, an unresolved V gene accounts for under half, and the remainder has no known explanation. The DNA gave D and trimming, while V, J and clone size come from that table. In this sample the table shows 200,000 to 250,000 clones, about a tenth of which occur a single time. The ten largest clones take up 1% to 1.5% of the sample.

The sequence was collected from a man aged 18 to 30 in good health. The sample was central memory CD4+ T cells from blood. The sequence is built from TRBV5-4 and TRBJ1-2; 9 central nucleotides agree with TRBD1. The CDR3: CASSDPNRGRGDYGYTF. The sequenced DNA: TGTGCCAGCAGCGATCCTAACAGGGGGCGCGGGGACTATGGCTACACCTTC.